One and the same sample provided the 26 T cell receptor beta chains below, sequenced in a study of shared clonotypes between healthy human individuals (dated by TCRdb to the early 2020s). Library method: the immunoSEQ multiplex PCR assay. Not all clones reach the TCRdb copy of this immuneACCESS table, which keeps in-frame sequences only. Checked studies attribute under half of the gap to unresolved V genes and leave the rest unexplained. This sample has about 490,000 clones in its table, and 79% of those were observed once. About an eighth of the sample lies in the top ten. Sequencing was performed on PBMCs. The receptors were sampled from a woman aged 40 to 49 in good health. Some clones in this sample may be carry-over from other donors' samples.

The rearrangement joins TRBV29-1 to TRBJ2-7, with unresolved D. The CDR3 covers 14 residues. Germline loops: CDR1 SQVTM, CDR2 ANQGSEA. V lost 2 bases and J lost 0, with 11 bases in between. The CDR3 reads CSVELAVSSYEQYF. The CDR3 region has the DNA TGCAGCGTTGAACTGGCGGTGAGCTCCTACGAGCAGTACTTC.

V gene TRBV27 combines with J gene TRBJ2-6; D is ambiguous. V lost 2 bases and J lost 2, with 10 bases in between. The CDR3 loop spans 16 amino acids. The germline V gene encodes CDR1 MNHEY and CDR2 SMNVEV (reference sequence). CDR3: CASSLMTVAGANVLTF. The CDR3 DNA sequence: TGTGCCAGCAGTTTAATGACGGTAGCTGGGGCCAACGTCCTGACTTTC.

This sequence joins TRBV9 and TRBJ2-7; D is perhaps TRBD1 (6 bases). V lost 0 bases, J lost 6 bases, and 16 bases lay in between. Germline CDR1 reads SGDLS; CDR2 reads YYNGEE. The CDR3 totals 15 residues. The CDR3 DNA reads TGTGCCAGCAGCGTAGAGGCCACAGGGCTTGGCGAGCAGTACTTC. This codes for CASSVEATGLGEQYF.

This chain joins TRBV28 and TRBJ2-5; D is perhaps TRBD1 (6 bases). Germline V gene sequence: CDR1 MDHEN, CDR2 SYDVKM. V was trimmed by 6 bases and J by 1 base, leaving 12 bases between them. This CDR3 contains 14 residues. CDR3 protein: CASREDRIQETQYF. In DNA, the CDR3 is TGTGCCAGCAGGGAGGACAGAATCCAAGAGACCCAGTACTTC.

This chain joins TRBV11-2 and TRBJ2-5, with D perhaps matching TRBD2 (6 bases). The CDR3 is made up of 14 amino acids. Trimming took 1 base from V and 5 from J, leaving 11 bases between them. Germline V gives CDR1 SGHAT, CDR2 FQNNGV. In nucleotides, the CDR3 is TGTGCCAGCAGCTTAGCGGGAGTCTGGGAGACCCAGTACTTC. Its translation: CASSLAGVWETQYF.

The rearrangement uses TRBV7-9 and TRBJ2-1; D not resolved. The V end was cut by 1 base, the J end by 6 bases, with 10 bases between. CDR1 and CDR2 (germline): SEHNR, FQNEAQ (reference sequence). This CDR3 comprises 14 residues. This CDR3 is CASSLVWGINEQFF. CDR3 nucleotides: TGTGCCAGCAGCTTAGTATGGGGTATCAATGAGCAGTTCTTC.

In DNA, the CDR3 is TGTGCCGTGAATACAGGGTCCAGGGACGAGCAGTACTTC. The encoded protein is CAVNTGSRDEQYF. The chain is built from TRBV10-3 and TRBJ2-7; the D gene is possibly TRBD1 (6 bases). In germline, CDR1 is ENHRY, CDR2 SYGVKD. V was pared by 11 bases and J by 5 bases, with 19 bases between. CDR3 size: 13 residues.

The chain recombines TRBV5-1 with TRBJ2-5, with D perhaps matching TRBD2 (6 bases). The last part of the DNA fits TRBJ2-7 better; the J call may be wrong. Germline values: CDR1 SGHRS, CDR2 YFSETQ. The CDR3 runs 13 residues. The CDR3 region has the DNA TGCGCCAGCAGCCCGACTAGTTACTACGAGCAGTACTTC. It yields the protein CASSPTSYYEQYF.

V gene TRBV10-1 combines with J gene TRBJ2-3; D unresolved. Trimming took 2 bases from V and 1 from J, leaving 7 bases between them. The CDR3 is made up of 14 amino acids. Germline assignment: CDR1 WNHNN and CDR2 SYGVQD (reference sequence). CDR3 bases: TGCGCCAGCAGTGAGCTGACCTGCACAGATACGCAGTATTTT. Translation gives CASSELTCTDTQYF.

Here the CDR3 reads CASSDVWGNEQFF. CDR3 DNA: TGTGCCAGCAGTGACGTGTGGGGAAATGAGCAGTTCTTC. The chain recombines TRBV2 with TRBJ2-1; D is unclear. This CDR3 comprises 13 residues. CDR1 is SNHLY, CDR2 FYNNEI, per germline. Trimming pared 3 bases from V and 7 bases from J, leaving 10 bases between.

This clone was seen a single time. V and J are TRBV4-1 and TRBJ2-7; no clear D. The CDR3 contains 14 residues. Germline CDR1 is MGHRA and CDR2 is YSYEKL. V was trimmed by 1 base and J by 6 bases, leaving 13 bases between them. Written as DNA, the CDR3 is TGCGCCAGCAGCCAAGGGGTAGTAGTAGGCGAGCAGTACTTC. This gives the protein CASSQGVVVGEQYF.

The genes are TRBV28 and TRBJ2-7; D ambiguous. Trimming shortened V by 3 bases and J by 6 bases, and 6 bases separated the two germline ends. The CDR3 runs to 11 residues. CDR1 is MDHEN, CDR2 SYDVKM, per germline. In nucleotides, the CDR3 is TGTGCCAGCAGTTTGTCGGGCGAGCAGTACTTC. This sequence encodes CASSLSGEQYF.

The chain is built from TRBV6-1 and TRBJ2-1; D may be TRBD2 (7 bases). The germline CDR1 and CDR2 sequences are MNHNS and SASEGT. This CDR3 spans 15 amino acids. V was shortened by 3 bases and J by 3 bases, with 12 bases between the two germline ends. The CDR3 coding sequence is TGTGCCAGCAGTGATGCGGGGGCTATCTACAATGAGCAGTTCTTC. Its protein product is CASSDAGAIYNEQFF.

CDR3 sequence (DNA): TGTGCCAGCCAGGACCAAGAGACCCAGTACTTC. This gives the protein CASQDQETQYF. This sequence joins TRBV27 and TRBJ2-5; D call uncertain. The V and J ends lost 8 bases and 0 bases respectively, with 4 bases between them. This CDR3 has 11 amino acids. Germline V lookup: CDR1 MNHEY, CDR2 SMNVEV (reference sequence).

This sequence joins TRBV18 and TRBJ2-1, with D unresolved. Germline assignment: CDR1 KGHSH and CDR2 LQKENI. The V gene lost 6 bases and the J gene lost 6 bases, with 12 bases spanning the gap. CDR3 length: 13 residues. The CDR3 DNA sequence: TGTGCCAGCTCGCGAGAGGTATCCAATGAGCAGTTCTTC. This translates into CASSREVSNEQFF.

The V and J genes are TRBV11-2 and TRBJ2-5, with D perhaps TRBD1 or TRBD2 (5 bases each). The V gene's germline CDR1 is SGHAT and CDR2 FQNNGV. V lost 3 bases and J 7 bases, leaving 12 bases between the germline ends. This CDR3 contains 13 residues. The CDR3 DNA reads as TGTGCCAGCAGCTTGAGGGATAGGGGGACCCAGTACTTC. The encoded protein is CASSLRDRGTQYF. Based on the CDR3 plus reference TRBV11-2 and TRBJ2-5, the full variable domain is EAGVAQSPRYKIIEKRQSVAFWCNPISGHATLYWYQQILGQGPKLLIQFQNNGVVDDSQLPKDRFSAERLKGVDSTLKIQPAKLEDSAVYLCASSLRDRGTQYFGPGTRLLVL.

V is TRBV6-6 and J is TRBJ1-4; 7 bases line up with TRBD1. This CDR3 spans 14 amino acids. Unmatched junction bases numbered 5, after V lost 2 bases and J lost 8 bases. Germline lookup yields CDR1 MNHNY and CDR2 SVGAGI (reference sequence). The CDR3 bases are TGTGCCAGCAGTTACAGGGAGGACAGGGAAAAACTGTTTTTT. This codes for CASSYREDREKLFF.

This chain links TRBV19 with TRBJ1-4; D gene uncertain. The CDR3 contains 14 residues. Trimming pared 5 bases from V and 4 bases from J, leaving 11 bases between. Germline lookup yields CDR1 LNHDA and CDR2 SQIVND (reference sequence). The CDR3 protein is CASSQGGNNEKLFF. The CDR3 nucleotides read TGTGCCAGTAGTCAAGGAGGTAATAATGAAAAACTGTTTTTT.

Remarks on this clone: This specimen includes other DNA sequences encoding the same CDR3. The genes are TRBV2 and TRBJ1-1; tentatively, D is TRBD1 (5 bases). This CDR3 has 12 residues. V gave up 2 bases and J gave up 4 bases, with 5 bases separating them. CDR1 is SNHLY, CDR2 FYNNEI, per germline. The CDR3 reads CASSERGTEAFF. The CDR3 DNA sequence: TGTGCCAGCAGTGAAAGGGGCACTGAAGCTTTCTTT.

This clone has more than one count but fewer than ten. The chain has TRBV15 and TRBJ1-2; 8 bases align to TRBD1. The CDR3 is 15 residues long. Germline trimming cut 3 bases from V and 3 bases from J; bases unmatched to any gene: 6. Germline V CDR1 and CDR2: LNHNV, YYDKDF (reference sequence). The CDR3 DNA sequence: TGTGCCACCAGCAGGGACAGGGAATGGGACTATGGCTACACCTTC. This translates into CATSRDREWDYGYTF.

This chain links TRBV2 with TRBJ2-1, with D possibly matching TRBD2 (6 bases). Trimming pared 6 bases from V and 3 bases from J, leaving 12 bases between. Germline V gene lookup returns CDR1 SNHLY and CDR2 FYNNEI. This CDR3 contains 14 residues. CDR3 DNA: TGTGCCAGCAGGGCCCTAGCGAGCTACAATGAGCAGTTCTTC. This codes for CASRALASYNEQFF. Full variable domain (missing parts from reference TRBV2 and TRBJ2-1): EPEVTQTPSHQVTQMGQEVILRCVPISNHLYFYWYRQILGQKVEFLVSFYNNEISEKSEIFDDQFSVERPDGSNFTLKIRSTKLEDSAMYFCASRALASYNEQFFGPGTRLTVL.

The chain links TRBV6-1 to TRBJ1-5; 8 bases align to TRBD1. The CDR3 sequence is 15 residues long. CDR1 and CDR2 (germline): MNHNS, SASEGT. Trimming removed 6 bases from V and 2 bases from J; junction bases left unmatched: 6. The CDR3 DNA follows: TGTGCCAGCAGGGGACAGGTTATGGGCAATCAGCCCCAGCATTTT. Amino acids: CASRGQVMGNQPQHF.

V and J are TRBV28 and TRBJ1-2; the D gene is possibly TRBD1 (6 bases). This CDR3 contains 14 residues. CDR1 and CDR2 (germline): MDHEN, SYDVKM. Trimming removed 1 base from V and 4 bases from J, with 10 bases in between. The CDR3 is CASSLSGQLYGYTF. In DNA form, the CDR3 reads TGTGCCAGCAGTTTATCAGGACAGCTCTATGGCTACACCTTC.

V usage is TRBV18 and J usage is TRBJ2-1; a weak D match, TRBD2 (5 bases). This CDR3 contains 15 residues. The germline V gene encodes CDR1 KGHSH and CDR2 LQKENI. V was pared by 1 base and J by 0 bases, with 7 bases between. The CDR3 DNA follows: TGTGCCAGCTCACCACTGGGGAGCTCCTACAATGAGCAGTTCTTC. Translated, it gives CASSPLGSSYNEQFF.

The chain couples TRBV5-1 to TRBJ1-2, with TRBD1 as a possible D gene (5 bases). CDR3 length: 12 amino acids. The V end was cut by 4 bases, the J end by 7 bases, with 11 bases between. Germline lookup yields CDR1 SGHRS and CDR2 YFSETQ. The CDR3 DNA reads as TGCGCCAGCAGCGGGACTGATGTTGGCTACACCTTC. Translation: CASSGTDVGYTF. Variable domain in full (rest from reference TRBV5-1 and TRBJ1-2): KAGVTQTPRYLIKTRGQQVTLSCSPISGHRSVSWYQQTPGQGLQFLFEYFSETQRNKGNFPGRFSGRQFSNSRSEMNVSTLELGDSALYLCASSGTDVGYTFGSGTRLTVV.

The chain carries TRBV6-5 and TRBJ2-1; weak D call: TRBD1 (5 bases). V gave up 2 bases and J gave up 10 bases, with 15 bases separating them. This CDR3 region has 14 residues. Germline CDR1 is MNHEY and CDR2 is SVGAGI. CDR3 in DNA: TGTGCCAGCAGTTACGACAGCACCCTCATAGAGCAGTTCTTC. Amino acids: CASSYDSTLIEQFF.